This T cell receptor (beta chain) was sequenced for a study of blood T cell repertoires in COVID-19. Looking at the study overall: The analysed material was cDNA or gDNA that came from T cells, B-cell-depleted T cells, or PBMCs.

In the authors' workflow: Reference gene primer amplification gave estimated nucleated cell counts. Using immunoSEQ multiplex PCR, the repertoire was profiled, and TCRdb retains in-frame clones only, with some absent. The DNA gave D and trimming, while V, J and clone size come from that table. The top ten clones hold about 1.5% of a sample with 250,000 to 400,000 clones, approximately 90% of them seen once. CDR1 SGHVS and CDR2 FQNEAQ come from the germline V gene. Trimming cost V 1 base and J 5 bases; bases outside gene matches: 12. The length of the CDR3 is 18 residues. The receptor was derived from a woman younger than 45 with COVID-19, enrolled during active disease. Sequencing used peripheral blood. The chain links TRBV7-8 to TRBJ1-4, with 8 bases aligning to TRBD1. As DNA, the CDR3 is TGTGCCAGCAGCTTAGATTCAGGGGGCTTACTCAAAAATGAAAAACTGTTTTTT. Protein sequence: CASSLDSGGLLKNEKLFF.